Shown below are 25 T cell receptor beta chains from a single sample sequenced in a study of tumor-infiltrating lymphocytes in primary liver carcinoma. The template, about 550 ng total RNA, yielded TCR beta cDNA made with a constant-region primer. Libraries of TCR beta came from three nested multiplex PCR rounds with slightly modified ARM-PCR. PCR rounds one and two used TRBV1-TRBV30 forward primers with a C-beta reverse primer for around 11 cycles each. TCRdb used MiXCR to reprocess the multiplex PCR reads, holding one entry per CDR3 protein. The sample shows fewer than 400,000 distinct CDR3 sequences, roughly 60% of them seen only once. RNA was extracted from whole blood without cell sorting, alongside germline DNA. Sequencing was performed on peripheral blood. The receptor source for this set is a woman aged 30 to 39 with primary liver carcinoma and hepatitis B virus infection.

As to this clonotype: The junction does not match germline at one end; this may be a read error. The J gene is TRBJ2-1, the V gene TRBV6-2 or TRBV6-3; 9 bases match TRBD2. Germline V gene sequence: CDR1 MNHEY, CDR2 SVGEGT. The CDR3 covers 16 residues. The CDR3 is CASRGASGKRDKEQFF. CDR3 nucleotide sequence: TGTGCCAGCAGAGGGGCTAGCGGGAAGAGAGACAAAGAGCAGTTCTTC.

To note about this clonotype: Being one base from a much bigger clone, this may be a read error. The chain links TRBV29-1 to TRBJ2-3; 10 bases are a match to TRBD2. CDR1 and CDR2 (germline): SQVTM, ANQGSEA. The CDR3 loop spans 16 amino acids. CDR3 DNA: TGCAGCGCGGTGGGCGGACTAGCGGATAACACAGATACGCGGTATTTT. It codes for CSAVGGLADNTDTRYF.

This sequence joins TRBV2 and TRBJ2-1; a possible D gene is TRBD2 (6 bases). The CDR3 is made up of 17 amino acids. The V and J ends lost 2 bases and 7 bases respectively, with 21 bases between them. Germline V gene lookup returns CDR1 SNHLY and CDR2 FYNNEI. This CDR3 is CASSERSSERWGNEQFF. For the CDR3, the DNA is TGTGCCAGCAGTGAAAGGTCTAGCGAGAGGTGGGGAAATGAGCAGTTCTTC.

This clonotype has a count of ten or more. This chain uses TRBV29-1 with TRBJ1-1, with 10 positions matching TRBD1. With V trimmed by 3 bases and J by 7 bases, 2 bases remained unmatched. Germline CDR1 is SQVTM and CDR2 is ANQGSEA. This CDR3 spans 12 amino acids. The CDR3 DNA is TGCAGCGTTGAGGGACAGGGGTTTGAAGCTTTCTTT. Translated: CSVEGQGFEAFF. The full variable domain, rest sourced from reference TRBV29-1 and TRBJ1-1, is SAVISQKPSRDICQRGTSLTIQCQVDSQVTMMFWYRQQPGQSLTLIATANQGSEATYESGFVIDKFPISRPNLTFSTLTVSNMSPEDSSIYLCSVEGQGFEAFFGQGTRLTVV.

The V call is TRBV30, the J call TRBJ2-3; TRBD2 matches 7 bases. Losses at the gene ends were 6 bases for V and 2 bases for J; bases not matched to a gene: 20. Germline CDR1 reads GTSNPN; CDR2 reads SVGIG (reference sequence). CDR3 length equals 18 residues. CDR3 sequence reads: CACGKGGTAQSITDTQYF. The CDR3 DNA reads as TGTGCCTGTGGGAAGGGAGGGACCGCGCAGAGTATCACAGATACGCAGTATTTT. The variable domain in full, with the rest retrieved from reference TRBV30 and TRBJ2-3, is SQTIHQWPATLVQPVGSPLSLECTVEGTSNPNLYWYRQAAGRGLQLLFYSVGIGQISSEVPQNLSASRPQDRQFILSSKKLLLSDSGFYLCACGKGGTAQSITDTQYFGPGTRLTVL.

About this clonotype itself: A much larger clone is a single base away; this may be a read error. The J gene is TRBJ2-7, the V gene TRBV4-1, with no clear D. The CDR3 runs to 12 residues. The germline V gene has CDR1 MGHRA and CDR2 YSYEKL. V lost 6 bases, J lost 3 bases, and 9 bases lay in between. The CDR3 loop reads CASRGQFYEQYF. Written as DNA, the CDR3 is TGCGCCAGCAGAGGCCAGTTCTACGAGCAGTACTTC.

This clonotype was recorded once. One junction end does not reproduce the germline sequence, and a read error may be involved. The rearrangement joins TRBV4-3 to TRBJ2-7; 8 bases match TRBD2. The CDR3 is made up of 15 amino acids. The germline V gene has CDR1 LGHNA and CDR2 YSLEER. The CDR3 protein is CASSQVRAGDYKQYF. The DNA of the CDR3 is TGCGCCAGCAGCCAAGTTCGAGCGGGAGACTACAAGCAGTACTTC.

This clonotype occurred a few times. A much larger clone differs from this one at a single base, so this may be a read error. The chain combines TRBV29-1 with TRBJ1-1; D gene ambiguous. This CDR3 comprises 11 residues. The germline V gene has CDR1 SQVTM and CDR2 ANQGSEA. The CDR3 DNA reads as TGCAGCGTTGTGGAGAACACTGAAGTTTTCTTT. Residues: CSVVENTEVFF. Combining the CDR3 with reference TRBV29-1 and TRBJ1-1 gives the whole variable domain SAVISQKPSRDICQRGTSLTIQCQVDSQVTMMFWYRQQPGQSLTLIATANQGSEATYESGFVIDKFPISRPNLTFSTLTVSNMSPEDSSIYLCSVVENTEVFFGQGTRLTVV.

Only one count was recorded for this clonotype. A much larger clonotype is one base distant, so this may be a read error. The V gene is TRBV4-1, the J gene TRBJ2-1; 10 bases are a match to TRBD2. CDR3 size: 15 residues. CDR1 is MGHRA and CDR2 is YSYEKL in the germline V gene. CDR3 sequence (DNA): TGCGCCACCAGCTCACTTAGCGGGGGGATTCGGGGGCAGTTCTTC. It is translated as CATSSLSGGIRGQFF.

Ten or more counts support this clonotype. This chain uses TRBV12-3 or TRBV12-4 with TRBJ2-5, with D perhaps matching TRBD1 or TRBD2 (5 bases each). CDR3 length: 15 residues. Trimming removed 1 base from V and 3 bases from J, with 12 bases in between. DNA for the CDR3: TGTGCCAGCAGTTTAGGGAGCCTGGGGGAAGAGACCCAGTACTTC. Translating it yields CASSLGSLGEETQYF.

Points on this clonotype: Given the absence of the conserved phenylalanine or tryptophan at the CDR3 end, a read error is likely. The chain joins TRBV11-2 to TRBJ1-5; D gene ambiguous. Germline CDR1 SGHAT, CDR2 FQNNGV. Trimming cost V 1 base and J 5 bases, with 9 bases left between them. This CDR3 contains 14 residues. The CDR3 region is CASSLVGVDQPQHY. CDR3 in DNA: TGTGCCAGCAGCTTAGTGGGTGTTGATCAGCCCCAGCATTAT.

This clonotype occurred a few times. V and J are TRBV6-5 and TRBJ1-5; D remains unclear. This CDR3 is built from 15 residues. Germline CDR1 MNHEY, CDR2 SVGAGI. V lost 0 bases, J lost 2 bases, and 8 bases lay in between. The CDR3 loop reads CASSYSYRGNQPQHF. CDR3 nucleotides: TGTGCCAGCAGTTACTCGTATAGGGGCAATCAGCCCCAGCATTTT.

This clonotype was seen just once. V gene TRBV11-2 combines with J gene TRBJ2-7; 7 bases line up with TRBD1. Per germline, CDR1 SGHAT and CDR2 FQNNGV. V gave up 5 bases and J gave up 7 bases; unmatched junction bases: 11. There are 14 residues in the CDR3. CDR3 DNA: TGTGCCAGCAGCCCGACGGACAGGTGCAAAGAGCAGTACTTC. It specifies CASSPTDRCKEQYF.

This clonotype was counted a few times. The genes are TRBV7-3 and TRBJ2-1; no firm D call. The CDR3 contains 17 residues. With 5 bases removed from V and 5 bases from J, the gap between germline ends came to 22 bases. CDR1 and CDR2 (germline): SGHTA, FQGTGA. The CDR3 DNA sequence: TGTGCCAGCAGCCTTTCTTTGGAGCACGCGATACACAATGAGCAGTTCTTC. It specifies CASSLSLEHAIHNEQFF.

The CDR3 DNA sequence: TGTGCCAGCAGCTTTTGGACTAGCGGAGTGAACACCGGGGAGCTGTTTTTT. It translates to CASSFWTSGVNTGELFF. The rearrangement links TRBV5-6 to TRBJ2-2; 10 bases line up with TRBD2. Germline assignment: CDR1 SGHDT and CDR2 YYEEEE. The CDR3 loop spans 17 amino acids. The trim removed 2 bases at V and 1 base at J, leaving 5 bases unmatched.

Regarding this clonotype: Relative to the germline gene, one junction end is altered; a read error may explain this. The rearrangement joins TRBV6-1 to TRBJ2-7, with TRBD1 as a possible D gene (7 bases). Germline V gene data show CDR1 as MNHNS and CDR2 as SASEGT. There are 14 residues in the CDR3. The CDR3 DNA follows: TGTACCAGCAGTGAGGGCAGGGGGGCCTACGAGCAGTACTTC. Encoded protein: CTSSEGRGAYEQYF.

As regards this clonotype: One base away lies a much larger clone, so this may be a sequencing read error. This chain joins TRBV6-2 or TRBV6-3 and TRBJ2-7; 7 bases line up with TRBD1. This CDR3 contains 15 residues. Germline CDR1 is MNHEY and CDR2 is SVGEGT. The V gene end was trimmed by 5 bases and the J gene end by 3 bases; junction bases not matched to a gene: 10. CDR3 sequence: CASSPNRQGSYEQYF. The DNA of the CDR3 is TGTGCCAGCAGTCCAAACCGACAGGGAAGCTACGAGCAGTACTTC.

Ten or more counts support this clonotype. J is TRBJ1-1 and V is TRBV4-2; D may be TRBD1 (6 bases). The V end lost 0 bases, the J end lost 10 bases, and 18 bases lay between the germline ends. Per germline, CDR1 LGHNA and CDR2 YNFKEQ. The CDR3 spans 15 residues. The CDR3 nucleotides read TGTGCCAGCAGCCAAGACTGGACAGCTGAACCGCTAGCTTTCTTT. Translating gives CASSQDWTAEPLAFF.

This clonotype was seen a handful of times. The chain has TRBV6-5 and TRBJ1-2; possible D gene TRBD1, 6 bases. CDR1 is MNHEY and CDR2 is SVGAGI in the germline V gene. Trimming removed 0 bases at V and 5 bases at J, with 16 bases between. The CDR3 loop spans 16 amino acids. The CDR3 sequence: CASSYSGAGRWYGYTF. In DNA, the CDR3 is TGTGCCAGCAGTTACTCGGGGGCAGGGCGATGGTATGGCTACACCTTC.

This clonotype came up a few times. This chain joins TRBV5-6 and TRBJ2-1; TRBD2 matches at 10 bases. V was pared by 2 bases and J by 10 bases, with 6 bases of the junction left unmatched. The CDR3 spans 14 residues. CDR1 SGHDT and CDR2 YYEEEE come from the germline V gene. In DNA form, the CDR3 reads TGTGCCAGCAGCTTACTAGCGGGAATCGGGGAGCAGTTCTTC. The encoded protein is CASSLLAGIGEQFF.

Worth noting for this clonotype: A single base separates this from a much larger clone, so it may be a read error. J is TRBJ1-2 and V is TRBV4-2; D is unresolved. The CDR3 covers 15 residues. Germline V gives CDR1 LGHNA, CDR2 YNFKEQ. CDR3 nucleotides: TGTGCCATCAGCCAAGATCTAGGCCGGCCGGGCGGCTACACCTTC. The encoded protein is CAISQDLGRPGGYTF.

On this clonotype itself: This may be a read error: a much more frequent sequence differs by one nucleotide. This rearrangement joins TRBV6-6 to TRBJ1-6, with D tentatively TRBD1 (6 bases). CDR1 and CDR2 from the germline V gene are MNHNY and SVGAGI (reference sequence). This CDR3 comprises 11 residues. CDR3 region: CGSSGGATIHF. DNA of the CDR3: TGTGGCAGCAGTGGGGGGGCAACCATCCACTTT.

Concerning this clonotype itself: This may be a read error, as it is one base from a much larger clone. The genes are TRBV4-2 and TRBJ2-1, with 11 bases identical to TRBD2. Germline V gene sequence: CDR1 LGHNA, CDR2 YNFKEQ. The CDR3 sequence is 18 residues long. The CDR3 coding sequence is TGTGCCAGCAGCCAAGATGTCGGGTCACTAGCGGGAGCCAATGGGCAGTTCTTC. Protein sequence: CASSQDVGSLAGANGQFF.

In its sample, this clonotype was seen a few times. No conserved phenylalanine or tryptophan is present at the end of the CDR3, so a read error is the likely explanation. The chain combines TRBV5-5 with TRBJ2-3; D may be TRBD1 or TRBD2 (5 bases each). Germline CDR1 reads SGHKS; CDR2 reads YYEKEE (reference sequence). V gave up 4 bases and J gave up 2 bases, with 11 bases separating them. CDR3 length equals 14 residues. CDR3 sequence: CASSRGPDTDTQYL. Here the CDR3 DNA reads TGTGCCAGCAGCCGGGGACCAGACACAGATACGCAGTATCTT.

On this clonotype itself: A much larger clone lies a single base off, so this may be a read error. This chain joins TRBV6-5 and TRBJ1-6; tentatively, D is TRBD1 (6 bases). Per germline, CDR1 MNHEY and CDR2 SVGAGI. This CDR3 has 14 amino acids. The CDR3 DNA reads TGTGCCAGCAGTTACTCCAGGGACACATCACTCCTCCACTTT. Translation gives CASSYSRDTSLLHF.